This T cell receptor (beta chain) was obtained from a study of T cell changes during pregnancy in multiple sclerosis. Sequencing was performed with immunoSEQ multiplex PCR; in TCRdb, only in-frame clones are kept and a portion is missing. The table includes fewer than 60,000 clones, more than 85% detected once. V shed 5 bases and J shed 0 bases, with 10 bases lying between them. Germline V gene lookup returns CDR1 SEHNR and CDR2 FQNEAQ (reference sequence). The CDR3 runs 15 residues. V usage is TRBV7-9 and J usage is TRBJ2-2; D is undetermined. This clonotype was obtained from a female donor with multiple sclerosis, enrolled in a pregnancy study. Sequencing was performed on CD4+ T cells from peripheral blood mononuclear cells, taken after pregnancy. The CDR3 loop reads CASSPTQPNTGELFF. CDR3 sequence (DNA): TGTGCCAGCAGCCCGACACAACCGAACACCGGGGAGCTGTTTTTT.